The sequence of this TCR beta chain was determined in a study of CD8+ T cells in alopecia areata. Study-wide points: In patients, TCRs were shared less clearly than in mice, and HLA may possibly be involved. One nonresponder makes the tie between baseline CD8+ expansion and response uncertain. Scalp clonality decreased significantly with tofacitinib, and so did expanded CD8+ clones among the top 100.

Comments on this clone: Its target is not known.

Noted treatment: oral pan-JAK inhibitor, 5-10 mg twice daily. Sequencing used cDNA as its template, made by extracting RNA and reverse transcribing it. The method was immunoSEQ multiplex PCR; TCRdb's version includes in-frame clones alone and lacks a portion of them. The sample includes roughly 190,000 clones, 45% to 65% of them seen just once. The receptor was derived from a human donor with alopecia areata. Source: CD4+ T cells sorted from blood, taken at week 4, from a patient treated with tofacitinib.

The DNA of the CDR3 is TGCAGCGCTGGAGGGGGCTCTGAAGCTTTCTTT. The encoded protein is CSAGGGSEAFF. This chain joins TRBV29-1 and TRBJ1-1, with 7 positions matching TRBD1. The CDR3 has 11 amino acids. CDR1 and CDR2 (germline): SQVTM, ANQGSEA. V trimming: 7 bases; J trimming: 6 bases; junction bases outside the gene matches: 5.